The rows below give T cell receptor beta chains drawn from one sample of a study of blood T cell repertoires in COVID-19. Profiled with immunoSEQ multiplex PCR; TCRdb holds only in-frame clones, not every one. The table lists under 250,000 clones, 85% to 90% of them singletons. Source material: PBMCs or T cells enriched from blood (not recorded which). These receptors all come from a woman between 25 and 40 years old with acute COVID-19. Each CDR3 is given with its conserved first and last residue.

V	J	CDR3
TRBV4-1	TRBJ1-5	CASSRALHQPQHF
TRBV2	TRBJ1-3	CASQTGNSGNTIYF
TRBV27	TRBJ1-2	CASSPDRGGFVRYTF
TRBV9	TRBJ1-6	CASSPTTGNSPLHF
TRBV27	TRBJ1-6	CASSLQGNNSPLHF
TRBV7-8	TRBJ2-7	CASSLGGQAYEQYF
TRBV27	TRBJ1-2	CASSWGRGGEYGYTF
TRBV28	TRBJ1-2	CASRYRDRIIYGYTF
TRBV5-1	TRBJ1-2	CASSLVDRALLGYTF
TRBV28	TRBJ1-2	CASSLIFPTDPNYGYTF
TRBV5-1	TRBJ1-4	CASSTGQAGGEKLFF
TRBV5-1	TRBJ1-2	CASGDSNPLYGYTF
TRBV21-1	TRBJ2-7	CASSTPGHNPGQDHEQYF
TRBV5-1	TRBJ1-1	CASSSRGEIAEAFF
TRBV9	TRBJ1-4	CASSVAGDSEKLFF
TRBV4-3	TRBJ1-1	CASSQDGTGLNTEAFF
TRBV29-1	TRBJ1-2	CSVGGTGGPWDYGYTF
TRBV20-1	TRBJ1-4	CSASRERGEKLFF
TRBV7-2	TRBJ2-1	CASSFTSGGHVGNEQFF
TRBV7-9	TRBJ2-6	CASSRKDSLHSGANVLTF
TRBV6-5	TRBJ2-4	CASRPPGVGNIQYF
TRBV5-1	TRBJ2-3	CASSFQGADTQYF
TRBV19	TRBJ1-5	CASSIAGGNRHQPQHF
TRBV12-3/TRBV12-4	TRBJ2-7	CASSRDISYEQYF
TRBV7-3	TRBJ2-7	CASAKGQGYEQYF
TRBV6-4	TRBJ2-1	CASSVVGGNEQFF
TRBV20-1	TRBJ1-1	CSAGTSAFF
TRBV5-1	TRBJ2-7	CASSLGQGYDEQYF
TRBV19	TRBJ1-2	CASSPPTGNYGYTF
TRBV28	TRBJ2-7	CASSLWRTGDTYEQYF
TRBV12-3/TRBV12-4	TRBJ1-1	CASSTMNTEAFF
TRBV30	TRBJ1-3	CAWTWSGAGNTIYF
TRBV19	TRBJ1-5	CASSGTVNQPQHF
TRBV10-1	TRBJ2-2	CASSPTGQPNTGELFF
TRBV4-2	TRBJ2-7	CASSQGVRAYEQYF
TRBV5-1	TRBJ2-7	CASSLGTGVAYEQYF
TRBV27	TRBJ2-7	CASSPWTGKVDEQYF
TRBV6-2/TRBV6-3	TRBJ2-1	CASSSLAGGHNEQFF
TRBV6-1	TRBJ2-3	CASSSGGRSTDTQYF
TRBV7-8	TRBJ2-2	CASGHLRGLGGELFF
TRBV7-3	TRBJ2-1	CASSLTGRGGNEQFF
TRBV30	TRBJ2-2	CAWSVSSGGWTGELFF